This is a list of T cell receptor beta chains from one sample in a study of T cell responses to AZD1222 COVID-19 vaccine. Sequencing used immunoSEQ multiplex PCR; TCRdb keeps in-frame clones, though not all of them. The table records about 110,000 clones, more than 70% of them present only once. Material: peripheral blood, obtained 28 days after the second AZD1222 dose. The receptors here all came from an adult who received the AZD1222 COVID-19 vaccine. CDR3s include the opening cysteine and the closing phenylalanine or tryptophan. A D gene is named only where the DNA matches it firmly. Rows may omit the clone size; those that give it use once, few, many or a size class.

>.|.|TRBJ2-2|TRBV11-1
CASSFRAARTGELFF
TGTGCCAGCAGCTTTCGTGCAGCCCGGACCGGGGAGCTGTTTTTT
>.|TRBD2|TRBJ2-7|TRBV3-1/TRBV3-2
CASSQFASGNYEQYF
TGTGCCAGCAGCCAGTTTGCTAGCGGAAACTACGAGCAGTACTTC
>.|.|TRBJ2-3|TRBV7-3
CASSESGIRGDTQYF
TGTGCCAGCAGCGAGAGCGGCATTAGAGGAGATACGCAGTATTTT
>once|TRBD1|TRBJ1-5|TRBV27
CASSWTGRGNQPQHF
TGTGCCAGCAGTTGGACAGGGAGGGGCAATCAGCCCCAGCATTTT
>.|.|TRBJ1-5|TRBV2
CASSGTRGVSNQPQHF
TGTGCCAGCAGTGGTACCAGGGGAGTAAGCAATCAGCCCCAGCATTTT
>.|TRBD1|TRBJ2-7|TRBV10-3
CAISPRPGQGNGEQYF
TGTGCCATCAGCCCCCGGCCAGGACAGGGGAATGGTGAGCAGTACTTC
>.|.|TRBJ2-7|TRBV4-3
CASSQALGGSYEQYF
TGCGCCAGCAGCCAAGCCCTCGGGGGCAGTTACGAGCAGTACTTC
>.|.|TRBJ2-2|TRBV7-2
CASSLRGNTGELFF
TGTGCCAGCAGCTTAAGAGGAAACACCGGGGAGCTGTTTTTT
>once|.|TRBJ1-6|TRBV13
CASSLSTKNSPLHF
TGTGCCAGCAGCCTCAGTACCAAAAATTCACCCCTCCACTTT
>.|TRBD2|TRBJ2-2|TRBV15
CATSRGSSGRGTGELFF
TGTGCCACCAGCAGGGGGTCTAGCGGGAGAGGAACCGGGGAGCTGTTTTTT
>.|.|TRBJ1-6|TRBV5-1
CASSTNRLMGSPLHF
TGCGCCAGCAGCACAAACAGGCTAATGGGTTCACCCCTCCACTTT
>.|TRBD1|TRBJ2-6|TRBV30
CALTGTGRAGANVLTF
TGTGCCTTGACCGGGACAGGGAGGGCTGGGGCCAACGTCCTGACTTTC
>.|TRBD2|TRBJ2-3|TRBV5-1
CASSGRTSGGLADTQYF
TGCGCCAGCAGCGGGCGGACTAGCGGGGGGCTGGCAGATACGCAGTATTTT
>.|TRBD2|TRBJ2-5|TRBV24-1
CATSDPGLAGKETQYF
TGTGCCACCAGTGACCCCGGACTAGCGGGAAAAGAGACCCAGTACTTC
>few|TRBD1|TRBJ1-2|TRBV7-8
CASSSAGGNYGYTF
TGTGCCAGCAGCTCGGCAGGGGGGAACTATGGCTACACCTTC
>.|.|TRBJ2-2|TRBV9
CASSLNTQVIRSTGELFF
TGTGCCAGCAGCCTAAACACGCAAGTAATTCGTAGCACCGGGGAGCTGTTTTTT
>.|.|TRBJ2-5|TRBV7-3
CASSLIASVGETQYF
TGTGCCAGCAGCTTAATAGCGTCGGTGGGAGAGACCCAGTACTTC
>.|.|TRBJ2-3|TRBV5-8
CASSLGTQGDGTDTQYF
TGTGCCAGCAGCTTGGGGACCCAGGGAGATGGGACAGATACGCAGTATTTT
>.|TRBD1|TRBJ1-2|TRBV20-1
CSASTGQGSYGYTF
TGCAGTGCTAGTACGGGACAGGGTTCCTATGGCTACACCTTC
>.|.|TRBJ1-2|TRBV18
CASSPNDQGLNGYTF
TGTGCCAGCTCACCAAATGATCAGGGTCTGAATGGCTACACCTTC
>.|.|TRBJ2-1|TRBV7-2
CASSLAGAYNEQFF
TGTGCCAGCAGCTTAGCTGGGGCCTACAATGAGCAGTTCTTC
>once|.|TRBJ2-5|TRBV12-3/TRBV12-4
CASIQGGQETQYF
TGTGCCAGCATCCAAGGGGGCCAAGAGACCCAGTACTTC
>.|TRBD1|TRBJ2-2|TRBV5-6
CASSLAGGNTGELFF
TGTGCCAGCAGCTTGGCAGGGGGCAACACCGGGGAGCTGTTTTTT
>.|.|TRBJ2-5|TRBV29-1
CSVRGGGGQETQYF
TGCAGCGTGCGAGGGGGCGGGGGCCAAGAGACCCAGTACTTC
>.|TRBD1|TRBJ2-1|TRBV10-2
CASSDKTGEVF
TGCGCCAGCAGTGATAAGACAGGGGAGGTCTTC
>.|TRBD1|TRBJ1-1|TRBV5-1
CASSLRTGGDTEAFF
TGCGCCAGCAGCTTGCGGACAGGGGGAGACACTGAAGCTTTCTTT
>.|.|TRBJ1-1|TRBV7-8
CASSQGTGFRNTEAFF
TGTGCCAGCAGCCAAGGTACGGGGTTCCGGAACACTGAAGCTTTCTTT
>.|TRBD2|TRBJ2-3|TRBV6-4
CASSGGGENTDTQYF
TGTGCCAGCAGTGGCGGGGGGGAGAACACAGATACGCAGTATTTT
>.|.|TRBJ2-5|TRBV5-8
CASSFPGNQETQYF
TGTGCCAGCAGCTTCCCGGGAAACCAAGAGACCCAGTACTTC
>.|.|TRBJ2-5|TRBV6-1
CASSEVSGQIVETQYF
TGTGCCAGCAGTGAAGTATCAGGGCAGATCGTGGAGACCCAGTACTTC
>.|TRBD2|TRBJ2-5|TRBV18
CASSPSLDGRADETQYF
TGTGCCAGCTCACCTTCATTGGACGGGAGGGCGGATGAGACCCAGTACTTC
>.|.|TRBJ2-7|TRBV27
CASSPLGQITYEQYF
TGTGCCAGCAGTCCCCTAGGACAAATCACCTACGAGCAGTACTTC
>.|.|TRBJ1-2|TRBV5-4
CASSFPRDGNYGYTF
TGTGCCAGCAGCTTTCCCCGAGACGGCAACTATGGCTACACCTTC
>.|.|TRBJ2-5|TRBV29-1
CSVVGTAGETQYF
TGCAGCGTTGTAGGGACCGCGGGGGAGACCCAGTACTTC
>.|.|TRBJ1-3|TRBV5-6
CASSFSPNVGNTIYF
TGTGCCAGCAGCTTTTCCCCAAACGTCGGAAACACCATATATTTT
>.|.|TRBJ2-7|TRBV5-8
CASSSGADYEQYF
TGTGCCAGCAGCTCTGGGGCTGACTACGAGCAGTACTTC
>.|.|TRBJ1-4|TRBV29-1
CSVAKGAKLFF
TGCAGCGTTGCAAAAGGAGCAAAACTGTTTTTT